Listed below are T cell receptor beta chains from one sample, sequenced in a study of shared clonotypes between healthy human individuals. Only in-frame clones appear in the TCRdb table, and some are missing; sequencing was by immunoSEQ multiplex PCR. The sample has some 690,000 clones, around 90% seen once. The sample consisted of memory CD8+ T cells from PBMCs. Source of these receptors: a man between 18 and 29 years old in good health. Some clones in this sample may be carry-over from other donors' samples. The CDR3 runs from the conserved cysteine through the conserved F or W. The D gene is left open where the match is weak. Clone sizes are given selectively: once, few, many, or a class where the clone is expanded.

v_gene	j_gene	abundance	d_gene	CDR3nt	CDR3aa
TRBV7-3	TRBJ2-2	once	-	TGTGCCAGCAGCTTGGGGCTAGCTGAAAACACCGGGGAGCTGTTTTTT	CASSLGLAENTGELFF
TRBV5-1	TRBJ2-5	-	-	TGCGCCAGCAGCCTGACTAGACAAGAGACCCAGTACTTC	CASSLTRQETQYF
TRBV2	TRBJ1-4	-	-	TGTGCCAGCAGTGGTTCTCCGCAGTCTGAAAAACTGTTTTTT	CASSGSPQSEKLFF
TRBV11-2	TRBJ2-2	-	-	TGTGCCAGCAGCTTACAATTAGGCCTCGGGGAGCTGTTTTTT	CASSLQLGLGELFF
TRBV7-7	TRBJ2-3	-	-	TGTGCCAGCAGCTTAGTTTTGAACGGAGCCTGCACAGATACGCAGTATTTT	CASSLVLNGACTDTQYF
TRBV10-3	TRBJ2-7	-	-	TGTGCCATCAGTGAGTCCAGGGGTGGTTACGAGCAGTACTTC	CAISESRGGYEQYF
TRBV4-1	TRBJ2-1	-	-	TGCGCCAGCAGCCAAGATCGATGGGGAGCTACCTACAATGAGCAGTTCTTC	CASSQDRWGATYNEQFF
TRBV28	TRBJ2-7	-	-	TGTGCCAGCAGGGGATTACCAGGGGCCGACCTTTACGAGCAGTACTTC	CASRGLPGADLYEQYF
TRBV28	TRBJ1-3	-	TRBD1	TGTGCCAGCAGTTTTTTTGGACAGGGGGTTGACACCATATATTTT	CASSFFGQGVDTIYF
TRBV7-3	TRBJ2-1	-	-	TGTGCCAGCAGCTACAGGGAAAGCTCCTACAATGAGCAGTTCTTC	CASSYRESSYNEQFF
TRBV27	TRBJ2-1	-	-	TGTGCCATTGGGTCGCTAGGGGGTTACAATGAGCAGTTCTTC	CAIGSLGGYNEQFF
TRBV6-4	TRBJ1-2	-	-	TGTGCCAGCAGCCCTGGGAGGGGGATCTACTATGGCTACACCTTC	CASSPGRGIYYGYTF
TRBV6-5	TRBJ2-7	-	-	TGTGCCAGCAGTTACTCAGGGAACCACGAGCAGTACTTC	CASSYSGNHEQYF
TRBV7-9	TRBJ1-1	few	TRBD1	TGTGCCAGCAGCTCCCGGACAGGCAGGCGTGACACTGAAGCTTTCTTT	CASSSRTGRRDTEAFF
TRBV4-1	TRBJ1-6	-	-	TGCGCCAGCAGCCAGTTATCTACAGGGACTAATTCACCCCTCCACTTT	CASSQLSTGTNSPLHF
TRBV4-1	TRBJ2-7	once	-	TGCGCCAGCAGCCAACCCGGACGGGGTTACGAGCAGTACTTC	CASSQPGRGYEQYF
TRBV6-5	TRBJ2-2	-	TRBD1	TGTGCCAGCAGCGACAGGGGGCGGAACACCGGGGAGCTGTTTTTT	CASSDRGRNTGELFF
TRBV29-1	TRBJ2-1	-	-	TGCAGCGTGACCCCCCCGGGGGCGCGGAGCTACAATGAGCAGTTCTTC	CSVTPPGARSYNEQFF
TRBV5-6	TRBJ1-1	-	-	TGTGCCAGCAGCTTAGGGTCGTATATGAACACTGAAGCTTTCTTT	CASSLGSYMNTEAFF
TRBV9	TRBJ2-2	-	-	TGTGCCAGCAGCGGCCACATTGGGACCGGGGAGCTGTTTTTT	CASSGHIGTGELFF
TRBV6-4	TRBJ2-7	once	TRBD2	TGTGCCAGCAGTGTCCTAGCGGGTAGCTCCTACGAGCAGTACTTC	CASSVLAGSSYEQYF
TRBV28	TRBJ1-5	-	-	TGTGCCAGCAGTTTCCGGCTGTTCGGGCTTAGCAATCAGCCCCAGCATTTT	CASSFRLFGLSNQPQHF
TRBV5-4	TRBJ1-2	-	TRBD1	TGTGCCAGCAGCGAGGGGAGGGGGCTGATCTATGGCTACACCTTC	CASSEGRGLIYGYTF
TRBV18	TRBJ1-4	-	TRBD1	TGTGCCAGCTCCCAACCAGGACAGGGAAATGAAAAACTGTTTTTT	CASSQPGQGNEKLFF
TRBV7-9	TRBJ2-1	-	-	TGTGCCAGCAGCCTGGTGGAGGAAAGAAATGAGCAGTTCTTC	CASSLVEERNEQFF
TRBV11-2	TRBJ2-7	-	-	TGTGCCAGCAGCTTAGATTGGACAGCCTACGAGCAGTACTTC	CASSLDWTAYEQYF
TRBV4-1	TRBJ2-1	-	-	TGCGCCAGCAAGCTACTCTGGACTGGTTACAATGAGCAGTTCTTC	CASKLLWTGYNEQFF
TRBV5-8	TRBJ2-7	-	TRBD2	TGTGCCAGCAGCCCCCAACTAGCGTACTTCTACGAGCAGTACTTC	CASSPQLAYFYEQYF
TRBV7-6	TRBJ2-3	-	-	TGTGCCAGCAGCTTAGGGCAGTATAGCACAGATACGCAGTATTTT	CASSLGQYSTDTQYF
TRBV6-5	TRBJ1-2	-	TRBD1	TGTGCCAGCAGTCCAACAGGGGGAGACGGCTACACCTTC	CASSPTGGDGYTF
TRBV27	TRBJ2-1	-	-	TGTGCCAGCAGTTTATGGAACTCCTACAATGAGCAGTTCTTC	CASSLWNSYNEQFF
TRBV4-3	TRBJ1-6	-	TRBD1	TGCGCCAGCAGCCTCGGGACAGGTGCCCTCAATTCACCCCTCCACTTT	CASSLGTGALNSPLHF
TRBV19	TRBJ2-1	-	-	TGTGCCAGTAGTCCCACATCTACTGAGCAGTTCTTC	CASSPTSTEQFF
TRBV5-6	TRBJ2-7	-	-	TGTGCCAGCAGCTTCAGGACGAGCGAGCAGTACTTC	CASSFRTSEQYF
TRBV2	TRBJ1-2	-	TRBD1	TGTGCCAGCAGTCAGGACAGGGGGCTTTATGGCTACACCTTC	CASSQDRGLYGYTF
TRBV5-5	TRBJ2-7	few	TRBD1	TGTGCCAGCAGCGGGGTACCCGGGACAGAAGTTTACGAGCAGTACTTC	CASSGVPGTEVYEQYF
TRBV4-1	TRBJ2-5	-	TRBD2	TGCGCCAGCAGCCCCAGCGGGAGGCCCGTACCGATTGAAGAGACCCAGTACTTC	CASSPSGRPVPIEETQYF
TRBV5-1	TRBJ2-1	-	TRBD2	TGCGCCAGCAGCTCCAGGAAATCTAGCGGGAGGGTCTCCTACAATGAGCAGTTCTTC	CASSSRKSSGRVSYNEQFF
TRBV4-3	TRBJ2-3	-	TRBD2	TGCGCCAGCAGCCAGGGGGGGACTAGCGGAATCACAGATACGCAGTATTTT	CASSQGGTSGITDTQYF
TRBV7-8	TRBJ2-7	-	-	TGTGCCAGCACCTTAGATAAGGGCGAGCAGTACTTC	CASTLDKGEQYF
TRBV27	TRBJ2-7	-	-	TGTGCCAGCAGTGTTCGACAGAGCTACGAGCAGTACTTC	CASSVRQSYEQYF
TRBV7-7	TRBJ2-5	-	-	TGTGCCAGCAGCTTAGGCCGGAACGGGGAGACCCAGTACTTC	CASSLGRNGETQYF
TRBV7-3	TRBJ2-3	once	TRBD2	TGTGCCAGCAGCTTAAAGACGCGAGCGGGAGCAGATACGCAGTATTTT	CASSLKTRAGADTQYF
TRBV7-9	TRBJ2-7	-	-	TGTGCCAGCAGCTTAGCTCAGGGCCTCTACTACGAGCAGTACTTC	CASSLAQGLYYEQYF
TRBV6-6	TRBJ2-7	few	-	TGTGCCAGCAGTTACTCCGGACCGCAGAGCTCCTACGAGCAGTACTTC	CASSYSGPQSSYEQYF
TRBV10-3	TRBJ2-7	-	-	TGTGCCATCAGTGAGTCCCACAGGGGCGCAGAGAGCGGGATCATGTTGTACGAGCAGTACTTC	CAISESHRGAESGIMLYEQYF
TRBV19	TRBJ1-4	-	TRBD1	TGTGCCAGTAGTGCCGGGACAGGGGTTGAAAAACTGTTTTTT	CASSAGTGVEKLFF
TRBV15	TRBJ2-3	-	-	TGTGCCACCAGCAGAGTCCCTAACCCCGATACGCAGTATTTT	CATSRVPNPDTQYF
TRBV7-4	TRBJ1-2	-	-	TGTGCCAGCAGCCTTACGAGAAGGACCTTC	CASSLTRRTF